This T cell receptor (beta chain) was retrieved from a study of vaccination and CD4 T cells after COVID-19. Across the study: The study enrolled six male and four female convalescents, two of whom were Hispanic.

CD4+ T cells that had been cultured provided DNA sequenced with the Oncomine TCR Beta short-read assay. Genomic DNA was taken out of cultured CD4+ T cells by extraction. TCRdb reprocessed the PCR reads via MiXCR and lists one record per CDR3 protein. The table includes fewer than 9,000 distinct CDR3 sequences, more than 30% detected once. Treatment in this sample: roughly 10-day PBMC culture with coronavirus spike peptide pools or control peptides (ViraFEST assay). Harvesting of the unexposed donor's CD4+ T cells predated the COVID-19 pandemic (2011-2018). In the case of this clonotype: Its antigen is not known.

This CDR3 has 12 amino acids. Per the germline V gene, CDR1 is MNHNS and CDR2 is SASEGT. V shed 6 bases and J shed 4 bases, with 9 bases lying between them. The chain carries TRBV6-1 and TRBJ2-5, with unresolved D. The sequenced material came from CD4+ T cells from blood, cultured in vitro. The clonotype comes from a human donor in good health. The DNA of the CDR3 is TGTGCCAGCAGCCGAACAGTAGAGACCCAGTACTTC. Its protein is CASSRTVETQYF.